Each of the 20 T cell receptor beta chains below was sequenced from the same sample in a study of blood T cell repertoires in COVID-19. Method: immunoSEQ multiplex PCR; TCRdb's copy keeps in-frame clones and lacks some. The table has roughly 200,000 clones, roughly nine tenths seen once. The source material was PBMCs or T cells enriched from blood (not recorded which). The receptor source for this set is a woman aged 45-60 years in a cohort exposed to, infected with or recovered from COVID-19 (not recorded which).

This chain links TRBV18 with TRBJ1-6; 9 nucleotides align to TRBD1. The J segment lost 0 bases and the V segment lost 3 bases, leaving 12 bases of the junction unmatched. The CDR3 spans 20 residues. Per germline, CDR1 KGHSH and CDR2 LQKENI. The chain's CDR3 is CASSPQPGQGAYSYNSPLHF. Here the CDR3 DNA reads TGTGCCAGCTCACCCCAACCGGGACAGGGCGCCTACTCCTATAATTCACCCCTCCACTTT.

The V gene is TRBV19, the J gene TRBJ1-2; D is uncertain. Germline lookup yields CDR1 LNHDA and CDR2 SQIVND (reference sequence). V was clipped by 3 bases and J by 2 bases, with 7 bases between them. CDR3 size: 13 residues. For the CDR3, the DNA is TGTGCCAGTAGTATTGGTCGGAACTATGGCTACACCTTC. It specifies CASSIGRNYGYTF.

The chain uses TRBV7-8 and TRBJ2-2; TRBD2 is a possible D gene (5 bases). The CDR3 loop spans 17 amino acids. V lost 10 bases and J lost 5, with 26 bases in between. Germline CDR1 SGHVS, CDR2 FQNEAQ. The CDR3 region has the DNA TGTGCCACCGCACCCCGGCGTATGGGAGTAGATACCGGGGAGCTGTTTTTT. Its protein product is CATAPRRMGVDTGELFF.

The V gene is TRBV7-2, the J gene TRBJ1-1; D call uncertain. Per the germline V gene, CDR1 is SGHTA and CDR2 is FQGNSA. Trimming left V 5 bases short and J 0 bases short, with 25 bases between. The CDR3 runs to 19 residues. The DNA of the CDR3 is TGTGCCAGCAGCGCCCGGAGGCGGTTCATGTCGCAAATGAACACTGAAGCTTTCTTT. The encoded protein is CASSARRRFMSQMNTEAFF.

The sample holds one count of this clone. This sequence joins TRBV7-9 and TRBJ2-2; D is unclear. Germline CDR1 reads SEHNR; CDR2 reads FQNEAQ (reference sequence). The V gene lost 5 bases and the J gene lost 5 bases, with 9 bases spanning the gap. The CDR3 spans 13 residues. This CDR3 reads CASSNSRTGELFF. The CDR3 bases are TGTGCCAGCAGCAACAGCCGGACCGGGGAGCTGTTTTTT.

This clone came up once. The chain uses TRBV9 and TRBJ1-2; no clear D gene. Germline V gives CDR1 SGDLS, CDR2 YYNGEE. V was trimmed by 4 bases and J by 3 bases, leaving 7 bases between them. CDR3 length equals 12 residues. CDR3: CASSPSHYGYTF. The CDR3 coding sequence is TGTGCCAGCAGCCCATCCCACTATGGCTACACCTTC.

V usage is TRBV10-3 and J usage is TRBJ1-2; D uncertain. The CDR3 consists of 14 residues. The germline V gene has CDR1 ENHRY and CDR2 SYGVKD. Between the trimmed V and J ends, which lost 10 bases and 7 bases, there was a span of 22 bases. The CDR3 loop is CATQAAGNLVGYTF. The CDR3 nucleotides are TGTGCCACTCAAGCGGCAGGCAATCTAGTTGGCTACACCTTC.

The chain couples TRBV28 to TRBJ1-1, with TRBD1 matching over 7 bases. The ends lost 6 bases at V and 5 bases at J; junction bases unmatched: 9. CDR3 length: 14 amino acids. Germline loops: CDR1 MDHEN, CDR2 SYDVKM. CDR3 loop: CASSPGTERTEAFF. CDR3 bases: TGTGCCAGCAGCCCCGGGACAGAAAGAACTGAAGCTTTCTTT. Full variable domain (remainder filled in from reference TRBV28 and TRBJ1-1): DVKVTQSSRYLVKRTGEKVFLECVQDMDHENMFWYRQDPGLGLRLIYFSYDVKMKEKGDIPEGYSVSREKKERFSLILESASTNQTSMYLCASSPGTERTEAFFGQGTRLTVV.

The rearrangement uses TRBV27 and TRBJ2-6, with D hard to call. The CDR3 covers 15 residues. V dropped 3 bases and J dropped 0 bases, with 6 bases sitting between them. Germline loops: CDR1 MNHEY, CDR2 SMNVEV (reference sequence). The CDR3: CASSFHISGANVLTF. CDR3 nucleotide sequence: TGTGCCAGCAGTTTTCACATCTCTGGGGCCAACGTCCTGACTTTC.

The chain uses TRBV7-9 and TRBJ1-6; tentatively, D is TRBD1 (5 bases). Trimming removed 6 bases at V and 5 bases at J, with 11 bases between. Germline V gene data show CDR1 as SEHNR and CDR2 as FQNEAQ (reference sequence). The CDR3 is 14 amino acids. CDR3 coding DNA: TGTGCCAGCAGTCGGACAAATAATAATTCACCCCTCCACTTT. Its translation is CASSRTNNNSPLHF.

This clone was found a few times. The chain has TRBV27 and TRBJ2-2; no firm D call. CDR1 and CDR2 from the germline V gene are MNHEY and SMNVEV (reference sequence). Trimming removed 7 bases from V and 7 bases from J, with 7 bases in between. The length of the CDR3 is 11 residues. The CDR3 nucleotides read TGTGCCAGCACCCTTAACGGGGAGCTGTTTTTT. It is translated as CASTLNGELFF.

The chain employs TRBV11-1 and TRBJ1-1, with D perhaps TRBD1 (5 bases). V lost 1 base and J lost 7, with 13 bases in between. This CDR3 region has 14 residues. CDR1 and CDR2 (germline): SGHAT, FQDESV (reference sequence). The CDR3 is CASSLVTGRGEAFF. CDR3 in DNA: TGTGCCAGCAGCTTAGTGACGGGGCGGGGTGAAGCTTTCTTT.

The rearrangement joins TRBV18 to TRBJ2-1; 7 nucleotides line up with TRBD1. Germline V gene data show CDR1 as KGHSH and CDR2 as LQKENI. The CDR3 totals 14 residues. V dropped 4 bases and J dropped 6; count of bases not matched to a gene: 6. CDR3 amino acids: CASSLNRGINEQFF. The DNA for the CDR3 is TGTGCCAGCTCACTCAACAGGGGCATCAATGAGCAGTTCTTC.

The V and J genes are TRBV4-3 and TRBJ1-2, with D possibly matching TRBD1 (5 bases). V was clipped by 0 bases and J by 1 base, with 15 bases between them. Looked up from germline, CDR1 is LGHNA and CDR2 is YSLEER. This CDR3 region has 17 residues. CDR3 region: CASSQELRQPRNYGYTF. CDR3 DNA: TGCGCCAGCAGCCAAGAACTGAGACAGCCACGTAACTATGGCTACACCTTC.

This sequence joins TRBV10-3 and TRBJ1-6; D is possibly TRBD1 (6 bases). CDR3 length equals 15 residues. V lost 6 bases, J lost 5 bases, and 14 bases lay in between. Germline CDR1 ENHRY, CDR2 SYGVKD. The CDR3 is CAIRGHNQNNSPLHF. DNA for the CDR3: TGTGCCATCAGGGGACATAACCAAAATAATTCACCCCTCCACTTT.

The V gene is TRBV9, the J gene TRBJ1-1, with D perhaps TRBD1 (5 bases). This CDR3 has 13 residues. V was clipped by 4 bases and J by 6 bases, with 13 bases between them. Germline V lookup: CDR1 SGDLS, CDR2 YYNGEE. CDR3: CASSPTPTAEAFF. The DNA of the CDR3 is TGTGCCAGCAGCCCAACCCCGACAGCTGAAGCTTTCTTT. Using reference TRBV9 and TRBJ1-1 for the parts outside the CDR3, the full variable domain is DSGVTQTPKHLITATGQRVTLRCSPRSGDLSVYWYQQSLDQGLQFLIQYYNGEERAKGNILERFSAQQFPDLHSELNLSSLELGDSALYFCASSPTPTAEAFFGQGTRLTVV.

A single count supports this clone. The chain is built from TRBV6-5 and TRBJ1-5, with TRBD1 as a possible D gene (5 bases). Germline-derived CDR1 and CDR2 are MNHEY and SVGAGI. With 8 bases removed from V and 5 bases from J, the gap between germline ends came to 19 bases. The CDR3 covers 15 residues. The CDR3 here is CASVPGIGGDQPQHF. CDR3 in DNA: TGTGCCAGCGTACCCGGGATCGGGGGAGATCAGCCCCAGCATTTT.

This rearrangement joins TRBV5-1 to TRBJ1-2; 11 bases fit TRBD1. The length of the CDR3 is 15 residues. The germline gives CDR1 SGHRS, CDR2 YFSETQ. V lost 0 bases to trimming and J lost 8 bases; unmatched junction nucleotides: 6. For the CDR3, the DNA is TGCGCCAGCAGCTTGGATGGACAGGGGGCGCGAGGCTACACCTTC. As protein: CASSLDGQGARGYTF.

V and J are TRBV7-2 and TRBJ1-2; D is ambiguous. The length of the CDR3 is 12 residues. The germline gives CDR1 SGHTA, CDR2 FQGNSA. The germline V and J ends were trimmed by 0 bases and 7 bases, with 6 bases remaining between them. CDR3: CASSLAVSGYTF. CDR3 nucleotides: TGTGCCAGCAGCTTAGCTGTTAGTGGCTACACCTTC.

The chain couples TRBV3-1 (or the pseudogene TRBV3-2) to TRBJ1-1; possible D gene TRBD1, 6 bases. Germline CDR1 and CDR2: LGHDT and YNNKEL (reference sequence). The germline V and J ends were trimmed by 5 bases and 10 bases, with 14 bases remaining between them. The CDR3 contains 12 residues. This chain's CDR3 is CASSTPTGLAFF. CDR3 DNA: TGTGCCAGCAGCACTCCAACAGGGTTAGCTTTCTTT.